This TCR beta chain was sequenced in a study of blood T cells in healthy people across ages. Study results and limitations: Total diversity from one million sequenced T cells was likely underestimated. Higher diversity and more naive CD4+ cells were features of long-lived donors, compared to aged donors.

Details on this clonotype: Its target is unknown. The junction and the germline gene differ at one end; a read error may be behind it.

Alongside a J-beta primer mix, a sample-barcoded 5' primer served in a second PCR lasting 7 to 11 cycles. TCRdb independently ran MiXCR on the 5' RACE reads; one entry per CDR3 protein. Here the sample spans roughly 680,000 distinct CDR3 sequences, roughly 21% being singletons. This clonotype originated in a man aged 65-85 years in good health. Sample: blood.

In DNA form, the CDR3 reads TGTGCCAGCAGTGATGGGCTAGCACCTCTCTTC. Its translation: CASSDGLAPLF. The chain recombines TRBV2 with TRBJ2-7; D perhaps matches TRBD2 (5 bases). Germline assignment: CDR1 SNHLY and CDR2 FYNNEI. This CDR3 region has 11 residues.